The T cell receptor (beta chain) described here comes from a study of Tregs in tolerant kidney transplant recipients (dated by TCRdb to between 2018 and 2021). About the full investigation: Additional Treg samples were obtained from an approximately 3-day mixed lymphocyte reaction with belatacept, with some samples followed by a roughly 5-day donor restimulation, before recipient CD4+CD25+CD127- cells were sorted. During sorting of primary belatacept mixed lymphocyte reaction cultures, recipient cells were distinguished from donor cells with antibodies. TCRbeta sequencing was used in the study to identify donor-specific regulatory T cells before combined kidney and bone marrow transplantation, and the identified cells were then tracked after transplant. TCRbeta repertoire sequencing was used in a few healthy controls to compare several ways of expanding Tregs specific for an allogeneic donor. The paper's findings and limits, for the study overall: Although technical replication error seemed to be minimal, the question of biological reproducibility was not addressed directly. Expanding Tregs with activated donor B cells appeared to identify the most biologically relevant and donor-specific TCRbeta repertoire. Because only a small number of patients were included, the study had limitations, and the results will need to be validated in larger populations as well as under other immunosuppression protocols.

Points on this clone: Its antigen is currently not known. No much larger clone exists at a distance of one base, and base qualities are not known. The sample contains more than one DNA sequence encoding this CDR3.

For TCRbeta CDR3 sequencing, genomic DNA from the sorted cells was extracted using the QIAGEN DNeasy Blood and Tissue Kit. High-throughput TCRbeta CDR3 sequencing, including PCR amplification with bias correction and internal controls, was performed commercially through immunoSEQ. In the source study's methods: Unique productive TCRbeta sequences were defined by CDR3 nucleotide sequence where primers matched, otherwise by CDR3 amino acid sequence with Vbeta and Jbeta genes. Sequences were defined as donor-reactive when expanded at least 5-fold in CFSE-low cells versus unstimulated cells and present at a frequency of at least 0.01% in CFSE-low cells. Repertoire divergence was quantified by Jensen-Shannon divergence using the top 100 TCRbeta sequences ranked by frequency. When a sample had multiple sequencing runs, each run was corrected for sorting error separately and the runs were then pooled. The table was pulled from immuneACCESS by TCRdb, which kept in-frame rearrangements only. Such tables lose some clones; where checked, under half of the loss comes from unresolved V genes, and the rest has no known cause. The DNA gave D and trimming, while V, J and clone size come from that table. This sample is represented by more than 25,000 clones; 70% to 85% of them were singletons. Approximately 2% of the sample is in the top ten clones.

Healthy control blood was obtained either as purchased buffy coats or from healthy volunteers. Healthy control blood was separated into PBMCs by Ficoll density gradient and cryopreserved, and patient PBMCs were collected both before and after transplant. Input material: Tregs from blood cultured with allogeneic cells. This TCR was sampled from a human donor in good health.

CDR3 sequence: CASRRVTGELFF. The nucleotides are TGTGCCAGTAGAAGGGTCACCGGGGAGCTGTTTTTT. The chain joins TRBV19 to TRBJ2-2, with the D gene too uncertain to name. V was cut back by 6 bases and J by 4 bases, leaving a gap of 6 bases between them. Taken from cysteine to phenylalanine, the CDR3 has 12 residues. Only CDR3 DNA is held: 36 bases, read in frame from base 1. CDR1 and CDR2, looked up from the germline V gene (reference sequence), are LNHDA and SQIVND. Here the CDR3 is joined to the reference TRBV19 and TRBJ2-2 genes, and the full variable domain is: DGGITQSPKYLFRKEGQNVTLSCEQNLNHDAMYWYRQDPGQGLRLIYYSQIVNDFQKGDIAEGYSVSREKKESFPLTVTSAQKNPTAFYLCASRRVTGELFFGEGSRLTVL.